This TCR beta chain is drawn from a study of T cell responses to AZD1222 COVID-19 vaccine. Study as a whole: Timing groups of about 4 and about 12 weeks for second doses were pooled. Study-level points and caveats: Baseline seropositivity characterized only 5 to 7 AZD1222 recipients. Most donors were white British, females outnumbered males, and clonal diversity was possibly underestimated. Repertoires were obtained solely post-peak T cell response.

TCRdb keeps only in-frame clones here, not all; method: immunoSEQ multiplex PCR. The sample yields 150,000 to 200,000 clones, just under 95% seen once. Per germline, CDR1 LNHNV and CDR2 YYDKDF (reference sequence). The V end was cut by 1 base, the J end by 2 bases, with 18 bases between. This CDR3 spans 17 amino acids. Remarks on this clone: The antigen is undetermined.

The chain employs TRBV15 and TRBJ2-7; D tentatively reads TRBD1 or TRBD2 (6 bases each). This specimen was peripheral blood, taken on day 0 of AZD1222 vaccination. This TCR was sampled from an adult in good health. CDR3 in amino acids: CATSRVTGGRLAYEQYF. CDR3 bases: TGTGCCACCAGCAGAGTTACTGGGGGGCGCTTGGCCTACGAGCAGTACTTC. The full variable domain, completed using reference TRBV15 and TRBJ2-7, is DAMVIQNPRYQVTQFGKPVTLSCSQTLNHNVMYWYQQKSSQAPKLLFHYYDKDFNNEADTPDNFQSRRPNTSFCFLDIRSPGLGDTAMYLCATSRVTGGRLAYEQYFGPGTRLTVT.